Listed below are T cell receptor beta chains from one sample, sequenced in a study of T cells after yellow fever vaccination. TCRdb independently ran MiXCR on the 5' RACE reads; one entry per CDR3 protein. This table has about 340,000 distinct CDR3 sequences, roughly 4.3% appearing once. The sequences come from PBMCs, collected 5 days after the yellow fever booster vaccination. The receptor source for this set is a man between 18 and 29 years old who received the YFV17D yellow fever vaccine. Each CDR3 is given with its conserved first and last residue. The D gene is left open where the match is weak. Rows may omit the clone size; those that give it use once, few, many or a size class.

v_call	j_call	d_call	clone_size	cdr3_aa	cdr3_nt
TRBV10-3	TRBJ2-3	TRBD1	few	CAINGQGRTDTQYF	TGTGCCATCAATGGACAGGGGAGGACAGATACGCAGTATTTT
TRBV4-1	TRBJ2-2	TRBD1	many	CASSQEGTETGELFF	TGCGCCAGCAGCCAAGAGGGGACAGAGACCGGGGAGCTGTTTTTT
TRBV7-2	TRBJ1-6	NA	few	CASSSPDRQNSPLHF	TGTGCCAGCAGCTCCCCGGACAGACAAAATTCACCCCTCCACTTT
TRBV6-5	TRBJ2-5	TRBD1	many	CASSFGQGAVQETQYF	TGTGCCAGCAGTTTCGGACAGGGGGCCGTCCAAGAGACCCAGTACTTC
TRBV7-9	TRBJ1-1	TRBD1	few	CASSPGGKGTEAFF	TGTGCCAGCAGCCCAGGGGGTAAGGGGACTGAAGCTTTCTTT
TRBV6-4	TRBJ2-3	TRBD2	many	CASSDSAGGPDTQYF	TGTGCCAGCAGTGACTCAGCGGGGGGGCCAGATACGCAGTATTTT
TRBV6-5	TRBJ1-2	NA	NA	CASRIRQAASFGYTF	TGTGCCAGCAGAATCCGACAGGCGGCAAGTTTTGGCTACACCTTC
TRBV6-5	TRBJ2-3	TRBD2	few	CASSYVSGGRDTQYF	TGTGCCAGCAGTTACGTCAGCGGGGGGAGAGATACGCAGTATTTT
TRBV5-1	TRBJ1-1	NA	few	CASSPRDTGTEAFF	TGCGCCAGCAGCCCCCGGGACACAGGCACTGAAGCTTTCTTT
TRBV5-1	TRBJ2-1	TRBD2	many	CASSFRTSGGNEQFF	TGCGCCAGCAGCTTCAGGACTAGCGGGGGTAATGAGCAGTTCTTC
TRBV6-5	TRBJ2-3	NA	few	CASSYYRTDTQYF	TGTGCCAGCAGTTACTACCGGACAGATACGCAGTATTTT
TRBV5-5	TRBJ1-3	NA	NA	CASSLDSTPYRGYTIYF	TGTGCCAGCAGCTTGGACAGTACCCCATATCGTGGATACACCATATATTTT
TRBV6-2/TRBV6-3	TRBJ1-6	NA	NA	CASSSDRPYNSPLHF	TGTGCCAGCAGTTCGGACCGGCCCTATAATTCACCCCTCCACTTT
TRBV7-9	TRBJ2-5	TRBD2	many	CASTGGAGQETQYF	TGTGCCAGCACCGGGGGGGCAGGACAAGAGACCCAGTACTTC
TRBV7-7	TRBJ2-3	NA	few	CASSLLPGGTSDTQYF	TGTGCTAGCAGCTTACTCCCCGGGGGAACATCAGATACGCAGTATTTT
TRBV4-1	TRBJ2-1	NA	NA	CASSQSYIRDEQFF	TGCGCCAGCAGCCAGTCCTATATACGAGATGAGCAGTTCTTC
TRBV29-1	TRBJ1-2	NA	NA	CSVVGQLAGYGYTF	TGCAGCGTTGTAGGGCAGCTAGCGGGCTATGGCTACACCTTC
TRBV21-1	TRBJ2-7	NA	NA	CASSKDEGREYWEQYF	TGTGCCAGCAGCAAAGATGAGGGCAGGGAGTATTGGGAGCAGTACTTC
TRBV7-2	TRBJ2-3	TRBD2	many	CASSSISGGAVTQYF	TGTGCCAGCAGCTCCATTAGCGGGGGGGCGGTTACGCAGTATTTT
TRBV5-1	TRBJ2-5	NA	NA	CASSKPQETQYF	TGCGCCAGCAGCAAGCCACAAGAGACCCAGTACTTC
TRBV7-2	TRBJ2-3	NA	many	CASSLNAPRSTDTQYF	TGTGCCAGCAGCCTAAACGCCCCCCGTAGCACAGATACGCAGTATTTT
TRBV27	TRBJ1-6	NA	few	CASSSAWGSPLHF	TGTGCCAGCAGTTCCGCCTGGGGTTCACCCCTCCACTTT
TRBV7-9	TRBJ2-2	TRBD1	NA	CASSKTGEKSGELFF	TGTGCCAGCAGCAAGACAGGGGAGAAGTCCGGGGAGCTGTTTTTT
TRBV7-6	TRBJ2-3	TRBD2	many	CASSSWTSGGDTQYF	TGTGCCAGCAGCTCCTGGACTAGCGGGGGAGATACGCAGTATTTT
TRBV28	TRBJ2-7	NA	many	CASSPPGAREQYF	TGTGCCAGCAGCCCACCAGGAGCCCGCGAGCAGTACTTC
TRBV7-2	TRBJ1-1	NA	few	CASSLAGGSYTEAFF	TGTGCCAGCAGCTTAGCGGGGGGCTCGTACACTGAAGCTTTCTTT
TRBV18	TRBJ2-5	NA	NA	CASSPDSGKETQYF	TGTGCCAGCTCACCTGATTCGGGAAAAGAGACCCAGTACTTC
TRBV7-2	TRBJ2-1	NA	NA	CASSLAPSSYNEQFF	TGTGCCAGCAGCTTAGCGCCGAGCTCCTACAATGAGCAGTTCTTC
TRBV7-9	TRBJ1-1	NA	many	CASSRRGNTEAFF	TGTGCCAGCTCGAGGCGGGGGAACACTGAAGCTTTCTTT
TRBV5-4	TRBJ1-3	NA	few	CASSLQGTISANTIYF	TGTGCCAGCAGCTTGCAGGGAACGATTAGCGCAAACACCATATATTTT
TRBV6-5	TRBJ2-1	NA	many	CASSYAAGSYNEQFF	TGTGCCAGCAGTTACGCAGCAGGGTCCTACAATGAGCAGTTCTTC
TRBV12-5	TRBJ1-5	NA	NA	CASGYEQEGNQPQHF	TGTGCTAGTGGTTATGAACAGGAGGGCAATCAGCCCCAGCATTTT
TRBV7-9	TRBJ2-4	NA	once	CASSLGTGGLAKNIQYF	TGTGCCAGCAGCTTAGGGACCGGGGGACTAGCCAAAAACATTCAGTACTTC
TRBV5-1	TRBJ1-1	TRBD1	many	CASSSTTGRTEAFF	TGCGCCAGCAGCTCCACGACAGGGCGGACTGAAGCTTTCTTT
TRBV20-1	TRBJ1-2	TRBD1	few	CSARDRGWGNYGYTF	TGCAGTGCTCGGGACAGGGGATGGGGCAACTATGGCTACACCTTC
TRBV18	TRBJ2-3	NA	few	CASSPTTSYTDTQYF	TGTGCCAGCTCACCAACCACTTCCTACACAGATACGCAGTATTTT
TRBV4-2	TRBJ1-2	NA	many	CASSQDGTASYGYTF	TGTGCCAGCAGCCAAGATGGTACGGCCTCCTATGGCTACACCTTC
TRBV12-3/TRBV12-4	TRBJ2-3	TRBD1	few	CASSSTGTGLQYF	TGTGCCAGCAGTTCCACTGGGACAGGGCTGCAGTATTTT
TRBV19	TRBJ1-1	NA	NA	CASRFRGQGTEAFF	TGTGCCAGTAGATTCCGGGGTCAAGGCACTGAAGCTTTCTTT
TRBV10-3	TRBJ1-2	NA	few	CAISSQDPKGYGYTF	TGTGCCATCAGTTCCCAGGACCCGAAGGGATATGGCTACACCTTC
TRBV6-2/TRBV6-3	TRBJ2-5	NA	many	CASSSTLSASFQETQYF	TGTGCCAGCAGTTCGACTTTGAGCGCCTCCTTCCAAGAGACCCAGTACTTC
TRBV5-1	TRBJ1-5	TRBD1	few	CASSLGQGATQPQHF	TGCGCCAGCAGCTTGGGACAGGGGGCCACTCAGCCCCAGCATTTT
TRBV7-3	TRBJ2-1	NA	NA	CASSSFAGRDYNEQFF	TGTGCCAGCAGCTCCTTCGCGGGCAGGGACTACAATGAGCAGTTCTTC
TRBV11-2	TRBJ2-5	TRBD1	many	CASSLPDRGEQETQYF	TGTGCCAGCAGCTTGCCGGACAGGGGGGAACAAGAGACCCAGTACTTC
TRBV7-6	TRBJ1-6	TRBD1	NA	CASSSSPGTANSPLHF	TGTGCCAGCAGCTCGAGCCCCGGGACAGCAAATTCACCCCTCCACTTT
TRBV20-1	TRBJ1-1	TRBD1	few	CSAREGGTGTEAFF	TGCAGTGCTAGAGAAGGGGGGACAGGGACGGAAGCTTTCTTT
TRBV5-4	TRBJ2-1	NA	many	CASSRDDYNEQFF	TGTGCCAGCAGCCGGGACGATTACAATGAGCAGTTCTTC
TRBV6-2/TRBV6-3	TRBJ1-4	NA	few	CASSYRQPSGEKLFF	TGTGCCAGCAGTTACCGCCAGCCATCAGGTGAAAAACTGTTTTTT
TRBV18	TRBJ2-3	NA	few	CASSPLGGLLTDTQYF	TGTGCCAGCTCACCACTGGGGGGCTTACTCACAGATACGCAGTATTTT
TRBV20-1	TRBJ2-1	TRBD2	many	CSARTSGGADEQFF	TGCAGTGCTAGAACCAGCGGGGGGGCGGATGAGCAGTTCTTC
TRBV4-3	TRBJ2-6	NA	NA	CASSDSSGANVLTF	TGCGCCAGCAGCGACAGCTCTGGGGCCAACGTCCTGACTTTC
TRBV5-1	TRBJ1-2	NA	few	CASSLPSPLYGYTF	TGCGCCAGCAGCTTGCCGTCCCCACTCTATGGCTACACCTTC
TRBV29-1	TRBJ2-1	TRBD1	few	CSVDRQGGGEQFF	TGCAGCGTTGATCGACAGGGGGGTGGTGAGCAGTTCTTC
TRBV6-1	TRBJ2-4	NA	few	CASGSPGLLAKNIQYF	TGTGCCAGCGGATCACCGGGACTCCTAGCCAAAAACATTCAGTACTTC